This T cell receptor (beta chain) was sequenced for a study of control samples from healthy donors and cancer patients. TCRdb's table, derived via immunoSEQ multiplex PCR, lists solely in-frame clones and lacks some. Here the sample spans 150,000 to 180,000 clones, about 94% being singletons. This CDR3 contains 11 residues. Germline loops: CDR1 MDHEN, CDR2 SYDVKM. V lost 5 bases and J 4 bases, leaving 3 bases between the germline ends. This receptor was taken from a man aged 40-49 years in good health. The V call is TRBV28, the J call TRBJ1-5; D is undetermined. The sample was blood. CDR3 nucleotides: TGTGCCAGCAGTGATAATCAGCCCCAGCATTTT. Its translation is CASSDNQPQHF.